This T cell receptor (beta chain) comes out of a study of OX40 agonist ivuxolimab in advanced cancers. Background for the entire study: Ivuxolimab was an agonistic, fully human IgG2 monoclonal antibody directed against OX40 (CD134), a costimulatory receptor. Intravenous ivuxolimab was administered to patients every 2 weeks at six dose levels: 0.01, 0.1, 0.3, 1.5, 3 and 10 mg/kg. Among the 50 to 55 dose-escalation patients, around 20 had hepatocellular carcinoma, around 15 melanoma, 9 renal cell carcinoma and 9 head and neck cancer. The dose-escalation cohort was around 84% male with a mean age of approximately 59 years, ranging from roughly 23 to 85. Patients were allowed to have had prior anti-PD-1, anti-PD-L1 or anti-CTLA-4 therapy, and roughly two fifths of the dose-escalation patients had been treated with checkpoint inhibitors. Partial responses occurred in three dose-escalation patients: two with cutaneous melanoma and one with hepatocellular carcinoma. The purpose of peripheral TCRbeta sequencing was to test whether ivuxolimab changed TCR sequence diversity and led to clonal T-cell expansion. The monotherapy dose-escalation portion (N ≈ 50 patients) of the phase I ivuxolimab trial is reported in the paper. General conclusions and limits of the study: At doses from 0.1 to 3.0 mg/kg, clonal expansion was seen in both CD4+ and CD8+ blood T cells between baseline and week 6. Low levels of normalized T-cell clonal expansion were also shown by some nonresponding patients. The antigen specificity of the peripheral T cells that underwent clonal expansion was not determined. Partial responders in the 0.1-3.0 mg/kg groups had among the lowest normalized peripheral clonal expansion, especially among CD8+ T cells. After ivuxolimab, expanded clones were on average more numerous among CD8+ T cells than among CD4+ T cells.

Patients with autoimmune disease history or receiving systemic immunosuppression were excluded from the trial. Peripheral blood for TCR sequencing was collected from all dose cohorts at baseline, on cycle 4 day 1, and on cycle 7 day 1. Samples came from an open-label, multicenter, first-in-human phase I dose-escalation trial of ivuxolimab. Adults with locally advanced or metastatic melanoma, renal cell, hepatocellular, or head and neck squamous cell carcinoma were enrolled in the trial. Before TCR sequencing, CD4+ T cells and CD8+ T cells were sorted from peripheral blood as separate populations. Genomic DNA was isolated from the sorted cells so that the TCRbeta CDR3 region could be sequenced. The immunoSEQ Assay was used to sequence the TCRbeta CDR3 regions. Here the immuneACCESS table is served through TCRdb, limited to in-frame sequences with V and J called. Missing clones are a known gap in these copies; in checked studies unresolved V genes cover under half, and the rest lacks a known reason. Across this sample there are approximately 79,000 clones, with around 92% seen only once. The ten largest clones take up about 8% of the sample.

A remark on this clone: Its antigen remains unidentified. It has no much larger one-base neighbor in the sample; base qualities were not kept.

This TCR was sampled from an adult with an advanced solid tumor such as melanoma, head and neck, liver or kidney cancer. The sequenced sample was CD4+ or CD8+ T cells sorted from blood, obtained in a trial of the OX40 agonist ivuxolimab.

CDR3 sequence: CASSLGLAGGSSYNEQFF. The DNA sequence reads TGTGCCAGCAGCTTGGGACTAGCGGGGGGGAGCTCCTACAATGAGCAGTTCTTC. The chain is made from TRBV7-8 and TRBJ2-1, with 16 middle bases fitting TRBD2. There are 18 amino acids in the CDR3, from cysteine to phenylalanine inclusive. Left in the record is the CDR3 DNA by itself, 54 bases read in frame from the first base. Trimming accounts for 3 bases at V and 0 bases at J, while the number of junction bases matched to no gene is 2. CDR1 and CDR2 are read off the germline V gene as SGHVS and FQNEAQ.